These 27 T cell receptor beta chains came from one sample sequenced in a study of radiotherapy plus CTLA-4 blockade in lung cancer. This table comes from immunoSEQ multiplex PCR, and its TCRdb copy is limited to in-frame clones, with some not included. This table has tens of thousands of clones, 78% appearing once. Sample: peripheral blood, taken from a patient treated with radiotherapy plus ipilimumab. These receptors were obtained from a human donor with non-small cell lung cancer who had a partial response to radiotherapy plus ipilimumab. Some clones in this sample may be carry-over from other donors' samples.

The gene calls are TRBV19 and TRBJ2-7; D might be TRBD2 (6 bases). Germline assignment: CDR1 LNHDA and CDR2 SQIVND (reference sequence). V gave up 4 bases and J gave up 3 bases, with 13 bases separating them. This CDR3 contains 14 residues. The chain's CDR3 is CASSKGLLSYEQYF. The CDR3 nucleotides are TGTGCCAGTAGTAAGGGACTTTTAAGCTACGAGCAGTACTTC.

The chain uses TRBV11-2 and TRBJ2-2; 8 bases agree with TRBD2. Germline assignment: CDR1 SGHAT and CDR2 FQNNGV. V lost 5 bases and J lost 4; bases outside the gene matches: 15. This CDR3 has 18 residues. The CDR3 region is CASSRFGASGSTTGELFF. The CDR3 nucleotides read TGTGCCAGCAGCCGTTTCGGTGCCAGCGGGAGTACCACCGGGGAGCTGTTTTTT.

The CDR3 reads CASSPQNYGYTF. CDR3 nucleotide sequence: TGTGCCAGCAGTCCCCAAAACTATGGCTACACCTTC. V is TRBV6-1 and J is TRBJ1-2, with D hard to call. V shed 5 bases and J shed 2 bases, with 6 bases lying between them. CDR3 length equals 12 residues. The germline CDR1 and CDR2 sequences are MNHNS and SASEGT.

The J gene is TRBJ1-2, the V gene TRBV6-4; TRBD1 might be the D (5 bases). The CDR3 sequence is 14 residues long. Trimming stripped 6 bases from V and 7 bases from J, with 18 bases between. Germline CDR1 reads MRHNA; CDR2 reads SNTAGT. The CDR3, as DNA: TGTGCCAGCAGCGCCTCTAGGGGTGCCGGTGGCTACACCTTC. Encoded protein: CASSASRGAGGYTF.

This clone was recorded a few times. This chain connects TRBV7-3 to TRBJ1-6, with D maybe TRBD1 (5 bases). Germline CDR1 SGHTA, CDR2 FQGTGA. Trimming stripped 0 bases from V and 7 bases from J, with 10 bases between. There are 15 residues in the CDR3. The CDR3 coding sequence is TGTGCCAGCAGCTTAACCGGCCGGGGGAATTCACCCCTCCACTTT. Translating gives CASSLTGRGNSPLHF.

V and J are TRBV7-6 and TRBJ2-5; weak D call: TRBD2 (5 bases). The CDR3 covers 16 residues. Trimming left V 1 base short and J 0 bases short, with 12 bases between. Germline CDR1 reads SGHVS; CDR2 reads FNYEAQ. The chain's CDR3 is CASSLVLGSNQETQYF. In DNA, the CDR3 is TGTGCCAGCAGCTTAGTGTTAGGGAGCAACCAAGAGACCCAGTACTTC.

V gene TRBV7-8 combines with J gene TRBJ2-5, with a possible D match to TRBD1 (6 bases). The DNA end favors TRBJ2-7, so the J call may be wrong. The CDR3 loop spans 15 amino acids. Germline CDR1 reads SGHVS; CDR2 reads FQNEAQ. CDR3 sequence: CASSFQGMTTLEQYF. The CDR3 DNA is TGTGCCAGCAGCTTCCAGGGGATGACTACGCTCGAGCAGTACTTC.

The J gene is TRBJ1-2, the V gene TRBV10-1; 7 nucleotides agree with TRBD1. This CDR3 has 13 amino acids. The germline V gene encodes CDR1 WNHNN and CDR2 SYGVQD (reference sequence). Trimming cost V 0 bases and J 9 bases; bases outside gene matches: 4. CDR3 in DNA: TGCGCCAGCAGTGAGTCCGGGACAGACCGCTACACCTTC. It codes for CASSESGTDRYTF.

V usage is TRBV4-1 and J usage is TRBJ1-6; a possible D gene is TRBD1 (6 bases). The V and J ends lost 4 bases and 8 bases respectively, with 21 bases between them. The length of the CDR3 is 17 residues. From germline, CDR1 is MGHRA and CDR2 YSYEKL. Written as DNA, the CDR3 is TGCGCCAGCAGCCGGGTCGGGGGGGCGTTTGAGGATTCACCCCTCCACTTT. This translates into CASSRVGGAFEDSPLHF.

The chain joins TRBV6-5 to TRBJ1-6, with a tentative D call TRBD1 (5 bases). The CDR3 is 14 residues long. Trimming took off 3 bases at V and 5 bases at J, with 8 bases between the two ends. CDR1 is MNHEY, CDR2 SVGAGI, per germline. In DNA, the CDR3 is TGTGCCAGCAGTTATGGAGGGGATAATTCACCCCTCCACTTT. Translated, it gives CASSYGGDNSPLHF.

The chain has TRBV7-2 and TRBJ2-1; TRBD2 is a possible D gene (5 bases). The germline V and J ends were trimmed by 2 bases and 11 bases, with 10 bases remaining between them. CDR1 is SGHTA and CDR2 is FQGNSA in the germline V gene. This CDR3 contains 12 residues. The CDR3, as DNA: TGTGCCAGCAGCTTACCTGGACTGAAGCAGTTCTTC. Protein sequence: CASSLPGLKQFF. Combining the CDR3 with reference TRBV7-2 and TRBJ2-1 gives the whole variable domain GAGVSQSPSNKVTEKGKDVELRCDPISGHTALYWYRQSLGQGLEFLIYFQGNSAPDKSGLPSDRFSAERTGGSVSTLTIQRTQQEDSAVYLCASSLPGLKQFFGPGTRLTVL.

This clone was seen just once. V and J are TRBV28 and TRBJ1-5; D unclear. The CDR3 totals 15 residues. Germline CDR1 reads MDHEN; CDR2 reads SYDVKM. Deletions cut 6 bases from V and 6 bases from J, with 18 bases between. The CDR3 bases are TGTGCCAGCAGCCGTTCACGACGGGTGGGTCAGCCCCAGCATTTT. It specifies CASSRSRRVGQPQHF.

The V gene is TRBV27, the J gene TRBJ2-1; 7 nucleotides agree with TRBD2. This CDR3 is built from 14 residues. CDR1 is MNHEY, CDR2 SMNVEV, per germline (reference sequence). The V segment lost 7 bases and the J segment 3 bases; nucleotides outside the gene matches: 6. The CDR3 here is CASKGRESYNEQFF. CDR3 sequence (DNA): TGTGCCAGCAAAGGGCGGGAGAGCTACAATGAGCAGTTCTTC.

V gene TRBV11-2 combines with J gene TRBJ1-5; D is undetermined. The CDR3 spans 15 residues. V gave up 0 bases and J gave up 5 bases, with 11 bases separating them. Germline CDR1 and CDR2: SGHAT and FQNNGV. The CDR3 DNA follows: TGTGCCAGCAGCTTAGATAGAGGGCCCTATCAGCCCCAGCATTTT. This gives the protein CASSLDRGPYQPQHF.

The chain recombines TRBV28 with TRBJ1-1; tentatively, D is TRBD1 (5 bases). Trimming stripped 3 bases from V and 1 base from J, with 9 bases between. Looked up from germline, CDR1 is MDHEN and CDR2 is SYDVKM. This CDR3 comprises 14 residues. The CDR3 reads CASSLLGENTEAFF. CDR3 bases: TGTGCCAGCAGTTTGCTAGGGGAGAACACTGAAGCTTTCTTT.

The chain combines TRBV19 with TRBJ1-1; TRBD1 matches 7 bases. The J segment lost 2 bases and the V segment lost 10 bases, leaving 4 bases of the junction unmatched. The CDR3 totals 12 residues. CDR1 and CDR2 (germline): LNHDA, SQIVND (reference sequence). The CDR3 DNA reads TGTGCCACCGACAGGGTCAACACTGAAGCTTTCTTT. It is translated as CATDRVNTEAFF.

The chain recombines TRBV5-1 with TRBJ2-5, with D tentatively TRBD2 (7 bases). Between the trimmed V and J ends, which lost 0 bases and 3 bases, there was a span of 9 bases. Per the germline V gene, CDR1 is SGHRS and CDR2 is YFSETQ. There are 14 residues in the CDR3. CDR3 in DNA: TGCGCCAGCAGCTTGGGAGGGGGGGAAGAGACCCAGTACTTC. Its translation: CASSLGGGEETQYF.

This rearrangement joins TRBV7-3 to TRBJ2-7, with a possible D match to TRBD1 (5 bases). Germline V gene sequence: CDR1 SGHTA, CDR2 FQGTGA. V lost 4 bases, J lost 5 bases, and 18 bases lay in between. The CDR3 extends over 15 amino acids. CDR3 protein: CASSCGHPGWDEQYF. The DNA of the CDR3 is TGTGCCAGCAGCTGCGGACACCCCGGTTGGGACGAGCAGTACTTC. Complete variable domain (other parts from reference TRBV7-3 and TRBJ2-7): GAGVSQTPSNKVTEKGKYVELRCDPISGHTALYWYRQSLGQGPEFLIYFQGTGAADDSGLPNDRFFAVRPEGSVSTLKIQRTERGDSAVYLCASSCGHPGWDEQYFGPGTRLTVT.

V is TRBV28 and J is TRBJ1-4; the match to TRBD1 covers 8 bases. The CDR3 runs to 15 residues. Germline values: CDR1 MDHEN, CDR2 SYDVKM. Trimming cost V 6 bases and J 3 bases; bases outside gene matches: 6. DNA of the CDR3: TGTGCCAGCAGCGCAGGGGGCGCCGCTAATGAAAAACTGTTTTTT. It encodes CASSAGGAANEKLFF.

The CDR3 sequence is CASPVARVLGYTF. The CDR3 DNA reads TGTGCCAGCCCCGTGGCCAGGGTTCTTGGCTACACCTTC. The rearrangement joins TRBV2 to TRBJ1-2; a possible D gene is TRBD1 (5 bases). The length of the CDR3 is 13 residues. The ends were cut back, 8 bases at V and 7 bases at J, with 17 bases in the middle. The germline gives CDR1 SNHLY, CDR2 FYNNEI. Together with reference TRBV2 and TRBJ1-2, the CDR3 gives the full variable domain: EPEVTQTPSHQVTQMGQEVILRCVPISNHLYFYWYRQILGQKVEFLVSFYNNEISEKSEIFDDQFSVERPDGSNFTLKIRSTKLEDSAMYFCASPVARVLGYTFGSGTRLTVV.

This chain links TRBV19 with TRBJ2-1, with TRBD2 identical over 8 bases. The CDR3 sequence is 15 residues long. From germline, CDR1 is LNHDA and CDR2 SQIVND (reference sequence). Trimming at V came to 5 bases and at J to 0 bases, leaving 3 bases not matched to a gene. CDR3 amino acids: CASSLAGSSYNEQFF. The CDR3 DNA sequence: TGTGCCAGTAGTCTAGCGGGTAGCTCCTACAATGAGCAGTTCTTC.

V usage is TRBV6-5 and J usage is TRBJ2-2, with 8 bases identical to TRBD1. The germline gives CDR1 MNHEY, CDR2 SVGAGI. There are 15 residues in the CDR3. With V trimmed by 0 bases and J by 9 bases, 6 bases remained unmatched. Here the CDR3 reads CASSYSTGVSRELFF. The DNA of the CDR3 is TGTGCCAGCAGTTACTCGACAGGGGTCTCTAGGGAGCTGTTTTTT.

This rearrangement joins TRBV2 to TRBJ1-2; D unclear. V was trimmed by 5 bases and J by 4 bases, leaving 8 bases between them. The germline gives CDR1 SNHLY, CDR2 FYNNEI. The CDR3 sequence is 12 residues long. This chain's CDR3 is CASSLSFYGYTF. As DNA, the CDR3 is TGTGCCAGCAGTTTAAGCTTCTATGGCTACACCTTC.

Concerning this clone: The sample has other DNA sequences that encode this CDR3 too. V usage is TRBV5-6 and J usage is TRBJ2-7; 9 bases are shared with TRBD1. The CDR3 contains 14 residues. V was clipped by 4 bases and J by 3 bases; unmatched bases: 5. Germline V gives CDR1 SGHDT, CDR2 YYEEEE. The CDR3 region has the DNA TGTGCCAGCAGCCCCGGGACAGGGCTCTACGAGCAGTACTTC. Protein product: CASSPGTGLYEQYF.

The V call is TRBV19, the J call TRBJ2-1, with a possible D match to TRBD2 (6 bases). CDR1 and CDR2 from the germline V gene are LNHDA and SQIVND (reference sequence). The CDR3 is made up of 16 amino acids. V dropped 1 base and J dropped 8 bases, with 18 bases sitting between them. CDR3 protein: CASSIAAGSGRDEQFF. The CDR3 DNA is TGTGCCAGTAGTATAGCGGCGGGGTCGGGTAGGGATGAGCAGTTCTTC.

About this clone itself: The sample holds other DNA sequences that translate to the same CDR3. The chain is built from TRBV7-3 and TRBJ1-1; perhaps TRBD1 as D (5 bases). CDR3 length equals 14 residues. CDR1 is SGHTA, CDR2 FQGTGA, per germline. V lost 1 base and J 3 bases, leaving 9 bases between the germline ends. The chain's CDR3 is CASSLNRGDTEAFF. Here the CDR3 DNA reads TGTGCCAGCAGCTTAAATAGGGGCGACACTGAAGCTTTCTTT.

V usage is TRBV11-3 and J usage is TRBJ2-1; tentatively, D is TRBD1 (5 bases). Germline lookup yields CDR1 SGHNT and CDR2 YENEEA. The CDR3 length is 15 residues. V gave up 4 bases and J gave up 7 bases, with 17 bases separating them. The CDR3 region is CASSYRLLGANEQFF. Written as DNA, the CDR3 is TGTGCCAGCAGCTACAGGCTCCTTGGGGCAAATGAGCAGTTCTTC.